This TCR beta chain comes out of a study of tumor and adjacent non-tumor tissue in lung cancer. Concerning this clonotype itself: Its antigen is not known. At one of its ends the junction is not consistent with the germline gene, which may arise from a read error.

Three rounds of nested PCR, following a modified ARM-PCR protocol, produced the TCRbeta library. TCRdb re-analysed the multiplex PCR reads in MiXCR, keeping a single row per CDR3 protein. This sample carries around 80,000 distinct CDR3 sequences, 80% to 90% of them seen once, and the ten largest clones take approximately 55%. General study points: In normal lung, the top 100 clones were significantly more dominant than in tumor. Patients with more diverse tumor TCRs had worse survival. Compared with tumor, normal lung showed significantly lower TCR diversity.

RNA was extracted from bulk tissue without any cell sorting. More than 3 cm separated this lung sample from the edge of the tumor. Newly diagnosed lung cancer patients had thoracic surgery in China, August–late 2014, without prior chemotherapy. This receptor was identified in a man between 60 and 70 years old with non-small cell lung cancer. Sequenced input: distant non-tumor lung tissue.

The CDR3 protein is CDSTLAVFGTGMRETQYF. CDR3 coding DNA: TGTGACAGCACTTTAGCAGTTTTCGGGACAGGAATGCGGGAGACCCAGTACTTC. The V and J genes are TRBV12-3 or TRBV12-4 and TRBJ2-5; 8 bases are a match to TRBD1. CDR3 length equals 18 residues.